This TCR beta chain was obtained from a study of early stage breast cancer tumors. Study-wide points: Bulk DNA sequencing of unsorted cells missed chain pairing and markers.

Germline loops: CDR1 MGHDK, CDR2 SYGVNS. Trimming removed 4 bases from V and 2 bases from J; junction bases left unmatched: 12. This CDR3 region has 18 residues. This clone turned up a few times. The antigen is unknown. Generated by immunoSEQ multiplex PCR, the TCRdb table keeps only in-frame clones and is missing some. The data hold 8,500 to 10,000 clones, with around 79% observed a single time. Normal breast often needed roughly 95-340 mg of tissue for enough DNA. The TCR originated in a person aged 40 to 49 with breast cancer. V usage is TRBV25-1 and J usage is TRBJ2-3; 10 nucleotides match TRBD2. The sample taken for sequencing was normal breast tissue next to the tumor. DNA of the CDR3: TGTGCCAGCAGTGCGCTAGCGGGAGTCGGGGGCATCACAGATACGCAGTATTTT. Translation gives CASSALAGVGGITDTQYF.